This T cell receptor (beta chain) was sequenced during a study of response to subunit inactivated influenza vaccine. TCRdb re-called the RT-PCR reads with MiXCR, one entry per CDR3 protein. The sample contains more than 550,000 distinct CDR3 sequences, 12% of which appear only once. In the case of this clonotype: The antigen is not known.

Findings and caveats of the study: Authors suggested seasonal influenza vaccinations each recruit few new T cells.

The CDR3 loop spans 14 amino acids. Germline values: CDR1 SGHRS, CDR2 YFSETQ. Germline trimming cut 9 bases from V and 7 bases from J; bases unmatched to any gene: 14. The specimen was PBMCs from blood, collected on the day of vaccination. V and J are TRBV5-1 and TRBJ1-1; 8 bases align to TRBD1. The sequence came from a man between 45 and 60 years old who received an inactivated influenza vaccine. CDR3 sequence: CATTDTGGSGEAFF. The CDR3 nucleotides are TGCGCCACTACCGATACAGGGGGGTCCGGTGAAGCTTTCTTT.